This T cell receptor (beta chain) derives from a study of blood T cells in healthy people across ages. This clonotype came up a few times. Its antigen is unidentified. In germline, CDR1 is MNHNS, CDR2 SASEGT. The CDR3 runs 16 residues. V dropped 3 bases and J dropped 1; count of bases not matched to a gene: 4. Using a J-beta primer mix together with a sample-barcoded 5' primer, a second PCR was run for about 6 to 12 cycles. TCRdb fed the 5' RACE reads into MiXCR, producing one record per CDR3 protein. The sample includes about 510,000 distinct CDR3 sequences, roughly a quarter of them seen just once. Study-wide results and limits: Shifts in expanded clonotypes may have been confounded by donor CMV status, which was unknown.

Another study also made use of these data, one on T cells of mothers and their children. Per that study: Related mother-child pairs showed slightly higher but non-significant overlap than unrelated pairs.

This clonotype was sampled from a boy aged 2 to 10 in good health. Sequencing used blood. The rearrangement links TRBV6-1 to TRBJ2-1; 9 positions agree with TRBD2. The DNA for the CDR3 is TGTGCCAGCAGTGACGTTGCGGGGGGGTCCTACAATGAGCAGTTCTTC. Residues: CASSDVAGGSYNEQFF.